This T cell receptor beta chain stems from a study of CD8 T cells in ankylosing spondylitis. The V segment lost 0 bases and the J segment 1 base; nucleotides outside the gene matches: 4. Germline CDR1 reads SGDLS; CDR2 reads YYNGEE. There are 16 residues in the CDR3. MiXCR, run by TCRdb on the 5' RACE reads, gives a single entry per CDR3 protein. The data contain approximately 42,000 distinct CDR3 sequences, 3% to 4% of them singletons. This clonotype came up many times. The sample taken for sequencing was blood, either unsorted or a sorted T cell fraction (not recorded which). The source of this sequence is a female donor with ankylosing spondylitis or in good health (not recorded which). The chain carries TRBV9 and TRBJ2-7; 10 nucleotides match TRBD1. The CDR3 bases are TGTGCCAGCAGCGTAGGGTTGGGACAGGGGTCCTACGAGCAGTACTTC. Translation: CASSVGLGQGSYEQYF.